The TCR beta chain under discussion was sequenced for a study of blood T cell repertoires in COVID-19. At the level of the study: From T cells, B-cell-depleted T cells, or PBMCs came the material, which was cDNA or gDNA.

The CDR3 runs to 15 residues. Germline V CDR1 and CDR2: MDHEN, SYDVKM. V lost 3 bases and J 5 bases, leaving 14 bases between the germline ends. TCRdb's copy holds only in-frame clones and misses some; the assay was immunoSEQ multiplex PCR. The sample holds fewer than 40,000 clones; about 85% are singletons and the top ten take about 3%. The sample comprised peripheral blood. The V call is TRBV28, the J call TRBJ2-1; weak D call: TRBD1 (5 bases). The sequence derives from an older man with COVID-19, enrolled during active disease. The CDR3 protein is CASSLNRPSNNEQFF. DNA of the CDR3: TGTGCCAGCAGTTTGAACAGGCCAAGCAACAATGAGCAGTTCTTC.